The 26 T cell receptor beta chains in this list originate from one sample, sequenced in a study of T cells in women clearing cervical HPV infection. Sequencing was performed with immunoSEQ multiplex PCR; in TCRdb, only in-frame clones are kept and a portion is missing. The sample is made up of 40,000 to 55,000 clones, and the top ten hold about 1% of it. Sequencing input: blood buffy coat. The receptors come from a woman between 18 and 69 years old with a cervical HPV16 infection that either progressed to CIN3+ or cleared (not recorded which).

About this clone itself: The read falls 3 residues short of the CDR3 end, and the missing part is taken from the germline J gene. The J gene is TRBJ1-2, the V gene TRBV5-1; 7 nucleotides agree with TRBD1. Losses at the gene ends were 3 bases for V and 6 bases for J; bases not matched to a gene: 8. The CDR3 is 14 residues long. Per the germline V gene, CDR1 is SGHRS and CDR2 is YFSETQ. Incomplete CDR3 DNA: TGCGCCAGCAGCTCCCCGGGACAGCGGGATGGC. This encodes CASSSPGQRDG. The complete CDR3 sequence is CASSSPGQRDGYTF.

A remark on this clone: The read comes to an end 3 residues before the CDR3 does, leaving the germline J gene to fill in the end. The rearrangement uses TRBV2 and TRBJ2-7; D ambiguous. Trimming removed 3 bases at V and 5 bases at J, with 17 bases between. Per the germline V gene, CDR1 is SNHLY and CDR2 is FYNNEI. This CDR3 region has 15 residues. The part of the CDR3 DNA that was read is TGTGCCAGCAGTGACGAGCTAACTATCGCCCACGAG. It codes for CASSDELTIAHE. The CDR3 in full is CASSDELTIAHEQYF.

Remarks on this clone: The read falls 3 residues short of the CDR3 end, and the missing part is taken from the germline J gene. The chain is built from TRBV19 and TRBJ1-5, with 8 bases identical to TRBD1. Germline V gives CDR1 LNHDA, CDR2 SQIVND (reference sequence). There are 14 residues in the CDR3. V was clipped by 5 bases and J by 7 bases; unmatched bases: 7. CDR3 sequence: CASSGTGGKQPQHF. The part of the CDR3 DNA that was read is TGTGCCAGTAGTGGAACAGGGGGGAAGCAGCCC.

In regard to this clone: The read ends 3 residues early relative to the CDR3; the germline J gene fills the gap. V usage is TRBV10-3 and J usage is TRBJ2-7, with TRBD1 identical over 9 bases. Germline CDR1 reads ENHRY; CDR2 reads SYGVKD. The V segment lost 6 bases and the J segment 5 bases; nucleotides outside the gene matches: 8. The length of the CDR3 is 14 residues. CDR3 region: CAIRTRDRDDEQYF. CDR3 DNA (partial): TGTGCCATCAGGACCCGGGACAGGGACGACGAG.

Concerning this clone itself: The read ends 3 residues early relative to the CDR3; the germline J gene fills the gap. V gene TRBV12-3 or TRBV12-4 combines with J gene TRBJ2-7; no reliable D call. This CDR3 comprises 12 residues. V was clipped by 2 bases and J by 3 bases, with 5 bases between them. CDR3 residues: CASSLSLYEQYF. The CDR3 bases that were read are TGTGCCAGCAGTTTATCACTCTACGAG.

CDR3 sequence reads: CASSRSSGNDYTF. The CDR3 DNA, read in part, is TGTGCCAGCAGCCGCTCGTCGGGGAATGAC. This chain connects TRBV7-2 to TRBJ1-2; D remains ambiguous. The read ends 3 residues early relative to the CDR3; the germline J gene fills the gap. The CDR3 loop spans 13 amino acids. The V gene's germline CDR1 is SGHTA and CDR2 FQGNSA.

CDR3 protein: CASSFGSYEQYF. The DNA read from the CDR3 is TGTGCCAGCAGCTTCGGGTCCTACGAG. This chain joins TRBV7-9 and TRBJ2-7, with D unclear. The CDR3 extends 3 residues past the end of the read, so its final part is completed from the germline J gene. This CDR3 has 12 residues. Looked up from germline, CDR1 is SEHNR and CDR2 is FQNEAQ (reference sequence). V was clipped by 3 bases and J by 1 base, with 4 bases between them.

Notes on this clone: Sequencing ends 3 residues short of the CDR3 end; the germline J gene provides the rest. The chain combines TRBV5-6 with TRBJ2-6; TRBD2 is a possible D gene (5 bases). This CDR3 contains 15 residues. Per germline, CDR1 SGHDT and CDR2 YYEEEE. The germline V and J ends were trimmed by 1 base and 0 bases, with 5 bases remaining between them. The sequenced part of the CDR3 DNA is TGTGCCAGCAGCTTGAGCGGCTCTGGGGCCAACGTC. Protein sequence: CASSLSGSGANV. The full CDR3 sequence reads CASSLSGSGANVLTF.

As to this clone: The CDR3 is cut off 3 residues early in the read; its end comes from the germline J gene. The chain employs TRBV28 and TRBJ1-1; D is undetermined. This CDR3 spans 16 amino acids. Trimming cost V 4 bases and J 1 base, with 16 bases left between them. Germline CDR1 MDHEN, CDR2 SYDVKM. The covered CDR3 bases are TGTGCCAGCAGTTCCCGGCCAGGACTAACGAACACTGAA. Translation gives CASSSRPGLTNTE. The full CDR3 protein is CASSSRPGLTNTEAFF.

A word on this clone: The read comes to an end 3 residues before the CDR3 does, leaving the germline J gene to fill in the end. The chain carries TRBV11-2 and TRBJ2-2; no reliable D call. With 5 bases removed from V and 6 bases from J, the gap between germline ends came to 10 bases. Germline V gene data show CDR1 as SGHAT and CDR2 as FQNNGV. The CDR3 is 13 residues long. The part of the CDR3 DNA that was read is TGTGCCAGCAGCCCCCCCCAGGCCGGGGAG. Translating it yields CASSPPQAGE. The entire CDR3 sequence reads CASSPPQAGELFF.

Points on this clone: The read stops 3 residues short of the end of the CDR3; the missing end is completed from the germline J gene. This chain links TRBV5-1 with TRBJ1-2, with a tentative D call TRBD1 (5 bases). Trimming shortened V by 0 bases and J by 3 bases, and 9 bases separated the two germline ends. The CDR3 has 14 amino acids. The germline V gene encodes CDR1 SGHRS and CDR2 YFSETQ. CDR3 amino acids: CASSLAVTDYGYTF. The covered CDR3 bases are TGCGCCAGCAGCTTGGCGGTGACAGACTATGGC.

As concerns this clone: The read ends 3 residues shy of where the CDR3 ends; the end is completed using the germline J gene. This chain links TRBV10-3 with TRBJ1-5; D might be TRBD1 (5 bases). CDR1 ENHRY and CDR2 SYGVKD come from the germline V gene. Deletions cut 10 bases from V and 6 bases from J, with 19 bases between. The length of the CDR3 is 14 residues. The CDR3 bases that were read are TGTGCCACGCTTCCGGACAAAACAAGTCAGCCC. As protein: CATLPDKTSQP. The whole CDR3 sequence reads CATLPDKTSQPQHF.

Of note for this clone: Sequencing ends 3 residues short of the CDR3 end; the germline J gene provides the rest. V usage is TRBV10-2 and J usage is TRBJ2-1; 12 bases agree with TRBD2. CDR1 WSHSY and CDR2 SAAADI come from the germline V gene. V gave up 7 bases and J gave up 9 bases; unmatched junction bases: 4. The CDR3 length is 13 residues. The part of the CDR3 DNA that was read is TGCGCCAGCAACCGACTAGCGGGGGCTGAG. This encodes CASNRLAGAE. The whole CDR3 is CASNRLAGAEQFF.

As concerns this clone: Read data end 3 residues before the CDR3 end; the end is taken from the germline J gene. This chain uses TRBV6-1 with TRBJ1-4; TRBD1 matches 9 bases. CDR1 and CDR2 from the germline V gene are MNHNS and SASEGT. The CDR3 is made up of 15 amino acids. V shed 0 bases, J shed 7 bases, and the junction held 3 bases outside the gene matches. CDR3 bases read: TGTGCCAGCAGTGAAGCAACAGGGGGCTTTGAAAAA. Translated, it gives CASSEATGGFEK. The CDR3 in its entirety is CASSEATGGFEKLFF.

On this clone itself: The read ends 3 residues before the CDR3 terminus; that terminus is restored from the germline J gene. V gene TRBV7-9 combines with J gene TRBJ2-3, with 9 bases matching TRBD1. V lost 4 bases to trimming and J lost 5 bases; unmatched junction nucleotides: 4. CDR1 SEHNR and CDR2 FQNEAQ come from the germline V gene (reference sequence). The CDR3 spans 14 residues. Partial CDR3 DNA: TGTGCCAGCAGCTCGACAGGGGGAGTAGATACG. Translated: CASSSTGGVDT. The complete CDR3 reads CASSSTGGVDTQYF.

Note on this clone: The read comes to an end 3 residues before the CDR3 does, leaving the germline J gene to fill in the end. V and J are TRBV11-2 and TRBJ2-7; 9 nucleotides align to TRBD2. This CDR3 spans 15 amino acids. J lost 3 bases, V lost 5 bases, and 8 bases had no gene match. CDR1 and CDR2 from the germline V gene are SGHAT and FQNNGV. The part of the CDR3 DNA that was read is TGTGCCAGCAGCCCGGGACTAGCAGTTGGCTACGAG. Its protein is CASSPGLAVGYE. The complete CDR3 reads CASSPGLAVGYEQYF.

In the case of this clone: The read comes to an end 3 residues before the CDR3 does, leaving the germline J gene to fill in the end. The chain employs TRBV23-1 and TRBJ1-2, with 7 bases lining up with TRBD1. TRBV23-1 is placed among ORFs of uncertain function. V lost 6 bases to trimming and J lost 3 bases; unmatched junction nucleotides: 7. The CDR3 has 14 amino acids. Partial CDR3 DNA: TGCGCCAGCAGACAGACAGGGTTTCACTATGGC. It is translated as CASRQTGFHYG. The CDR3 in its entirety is CASRQTGFHYGYTF.

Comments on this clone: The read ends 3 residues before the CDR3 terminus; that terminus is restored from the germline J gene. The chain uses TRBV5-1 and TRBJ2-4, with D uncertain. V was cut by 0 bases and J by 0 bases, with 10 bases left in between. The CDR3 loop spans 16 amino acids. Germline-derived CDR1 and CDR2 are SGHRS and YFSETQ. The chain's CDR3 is CASSLAVGRAKNIQYF. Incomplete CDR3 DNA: TGCGCCAGCAGCTTGGCCGTTGGGCGAGCCAAAAACATT.

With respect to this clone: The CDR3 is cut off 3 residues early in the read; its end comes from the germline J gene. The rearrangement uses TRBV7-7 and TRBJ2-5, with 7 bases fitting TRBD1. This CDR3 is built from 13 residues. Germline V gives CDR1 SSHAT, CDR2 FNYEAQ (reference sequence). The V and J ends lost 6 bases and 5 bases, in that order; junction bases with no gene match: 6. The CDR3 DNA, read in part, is TGTGCCAGCAGTTCTGACAGGGCCGAGACC. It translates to CASSSDRAET. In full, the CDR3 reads CASSSDRAETQYF.

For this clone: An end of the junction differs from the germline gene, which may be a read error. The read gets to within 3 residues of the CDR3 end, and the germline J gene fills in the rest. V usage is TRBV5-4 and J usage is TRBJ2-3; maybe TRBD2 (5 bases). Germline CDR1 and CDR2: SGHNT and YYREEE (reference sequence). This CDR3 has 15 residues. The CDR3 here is CASSLDVASPETQYF. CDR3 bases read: TGTGCCAGCAGCTTGGACGTCGCTAGCCCAGAGACG.

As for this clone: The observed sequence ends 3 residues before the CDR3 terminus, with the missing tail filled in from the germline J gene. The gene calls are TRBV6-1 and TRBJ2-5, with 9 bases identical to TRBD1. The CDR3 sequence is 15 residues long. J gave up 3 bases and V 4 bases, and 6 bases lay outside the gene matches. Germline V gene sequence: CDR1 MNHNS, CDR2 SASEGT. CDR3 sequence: CASSARRTGEETQYF. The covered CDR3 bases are TGTGCCAGCAGTGCCCGCCGGACAGGGGAAGAGACC.

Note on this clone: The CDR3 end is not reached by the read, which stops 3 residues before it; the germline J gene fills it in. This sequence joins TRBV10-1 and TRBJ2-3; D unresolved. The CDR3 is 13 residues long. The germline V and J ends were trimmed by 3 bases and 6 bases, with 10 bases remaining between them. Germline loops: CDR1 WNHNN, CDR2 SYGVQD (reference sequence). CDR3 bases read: TGCGCCAGCAGTGAAGGATGGGCGGATACG. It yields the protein CASSEGWADT. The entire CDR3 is CASSEGWADTQYF.

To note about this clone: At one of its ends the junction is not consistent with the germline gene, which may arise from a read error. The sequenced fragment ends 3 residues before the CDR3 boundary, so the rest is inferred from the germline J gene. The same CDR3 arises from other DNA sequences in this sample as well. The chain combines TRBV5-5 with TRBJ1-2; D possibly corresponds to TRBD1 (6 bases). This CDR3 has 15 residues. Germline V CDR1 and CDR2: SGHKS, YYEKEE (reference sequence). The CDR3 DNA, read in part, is TGTGCCAGCAGCTTGGTGGACAGCTTAAGTTATGGT. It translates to CASSLVDSLSYG. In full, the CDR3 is CASSLVDSLSYGYTF.

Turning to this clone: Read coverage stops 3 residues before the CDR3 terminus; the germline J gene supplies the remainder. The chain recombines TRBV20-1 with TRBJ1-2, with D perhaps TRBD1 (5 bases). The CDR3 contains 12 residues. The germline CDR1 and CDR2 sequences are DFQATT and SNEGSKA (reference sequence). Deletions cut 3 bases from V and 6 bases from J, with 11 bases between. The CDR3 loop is CSARGGVDGYTF. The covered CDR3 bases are TGCAGTGCTAGGGGAGGGGTAGATGGC.

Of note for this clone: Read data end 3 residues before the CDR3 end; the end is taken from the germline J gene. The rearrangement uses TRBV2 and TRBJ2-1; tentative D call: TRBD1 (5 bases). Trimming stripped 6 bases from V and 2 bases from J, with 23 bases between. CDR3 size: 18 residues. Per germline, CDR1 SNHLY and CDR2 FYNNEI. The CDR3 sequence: CASSLLRTGLSAYNEQFF. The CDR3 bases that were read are TGTGCCAGCAGCCTGCTCCGTACAGGATTAAGTGCCTACAATGAG.

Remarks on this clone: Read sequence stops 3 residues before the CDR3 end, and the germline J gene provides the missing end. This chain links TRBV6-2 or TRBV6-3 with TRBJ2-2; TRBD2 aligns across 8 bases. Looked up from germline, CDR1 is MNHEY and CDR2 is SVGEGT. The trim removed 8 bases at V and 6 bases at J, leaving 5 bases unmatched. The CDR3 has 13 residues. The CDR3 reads CASAWTSSGELFF. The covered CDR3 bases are TGTGCCAGCGCCTGGACTAGCTCCGGGGAG.